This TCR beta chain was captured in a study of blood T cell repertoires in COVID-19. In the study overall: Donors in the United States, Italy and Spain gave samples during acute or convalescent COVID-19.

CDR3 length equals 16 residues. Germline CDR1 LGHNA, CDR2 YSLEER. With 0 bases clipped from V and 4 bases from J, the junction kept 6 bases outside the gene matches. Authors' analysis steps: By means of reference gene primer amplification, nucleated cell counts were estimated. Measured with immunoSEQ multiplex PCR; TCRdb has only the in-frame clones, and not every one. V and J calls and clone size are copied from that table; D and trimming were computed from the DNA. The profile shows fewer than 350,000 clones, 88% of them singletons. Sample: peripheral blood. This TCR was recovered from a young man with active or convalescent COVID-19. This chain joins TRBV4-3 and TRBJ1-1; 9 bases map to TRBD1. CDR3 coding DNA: TGCGCCAGCAGCCAAGATGTGGGGGACAGGGTCACTGAAGCTTTCTTT. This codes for CASSQDVGDRVTEAFF.